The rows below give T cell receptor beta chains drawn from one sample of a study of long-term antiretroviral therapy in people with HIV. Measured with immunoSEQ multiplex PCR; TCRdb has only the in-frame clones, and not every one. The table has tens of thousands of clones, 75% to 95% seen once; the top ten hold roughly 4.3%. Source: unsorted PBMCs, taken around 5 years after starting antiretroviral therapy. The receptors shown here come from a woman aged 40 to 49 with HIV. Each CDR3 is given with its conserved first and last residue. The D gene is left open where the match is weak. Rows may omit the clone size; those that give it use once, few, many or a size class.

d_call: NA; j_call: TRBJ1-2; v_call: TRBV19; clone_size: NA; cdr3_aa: CASSSGGRGYTF; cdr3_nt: TGTGCCAGTAGTTCCGGGGGGCGAGGCTACACCTTC
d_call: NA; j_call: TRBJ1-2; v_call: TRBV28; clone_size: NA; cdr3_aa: CASSRQDYGYTF; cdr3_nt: TGTGCCAGCAGCCGACAGGACTATGGCTACACCTTC
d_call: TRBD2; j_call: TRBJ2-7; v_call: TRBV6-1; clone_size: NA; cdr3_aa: CASSGTTSGFFYEQYF; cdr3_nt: TGTGCCAGCAGTGGAACTACTAGCGGGTTTTTCTACGAGCAGTACTTC
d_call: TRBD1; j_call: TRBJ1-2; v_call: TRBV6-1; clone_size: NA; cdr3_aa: CASKETGGNYGYTF; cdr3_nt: TGTGCCAGCAAGGAAACAGGGGGTAACTATGGCTACACCTTC
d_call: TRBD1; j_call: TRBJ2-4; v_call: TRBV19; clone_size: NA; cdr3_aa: CASSLRATTGTVENIQYF; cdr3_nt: TGTGCCAGTAGTCTACGCGCAACTACAGGGACAGTAGAAAACATTCAGTACTTC
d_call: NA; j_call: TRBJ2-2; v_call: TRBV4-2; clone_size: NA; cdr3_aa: CASSQEGGGLAGELFF; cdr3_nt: TGTGCCAGCAGCCAAGAAGGGGGGGGGCTGGCCGGGGAGCTGTTTTTT
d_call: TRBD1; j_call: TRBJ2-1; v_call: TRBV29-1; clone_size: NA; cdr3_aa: CSVSNRGNEQFF; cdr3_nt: TGCAGCGTTTCAAACAGGGGGAATGAGCAGTTCTTC
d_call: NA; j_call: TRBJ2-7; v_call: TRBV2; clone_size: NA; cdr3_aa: CASISEVGAPGRF; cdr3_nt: TGTGCCAGCATTAGTGAGGTAGGGGCTCCTGGTCGATTC
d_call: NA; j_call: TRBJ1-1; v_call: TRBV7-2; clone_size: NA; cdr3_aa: CASSRGSNTEAFF; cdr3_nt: TGTGCCAGCAGCCGAGGGAGCAACACTGAAGCTTTCTTT
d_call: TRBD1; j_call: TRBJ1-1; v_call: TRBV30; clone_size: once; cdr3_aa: CAWRTGVAEAFF; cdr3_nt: TGTGCCTGGAGGACAGGGGTCGCTGAAGCTTTCTTT
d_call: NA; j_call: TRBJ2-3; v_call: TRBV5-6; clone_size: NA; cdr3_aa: CASSFGTDTQYF; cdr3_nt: TGTGCCAGCAGCTTCGGCACAGATACGCAGTATTTT
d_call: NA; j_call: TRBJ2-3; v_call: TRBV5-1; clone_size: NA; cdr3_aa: CASSLVAGAQPSTDTQYF; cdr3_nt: TGCGCCAGCAGCTTGGTCGCGGGGGCGCAACCTAGCACAGATACGCAGTATTTT
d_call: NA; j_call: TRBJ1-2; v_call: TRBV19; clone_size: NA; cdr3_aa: CASSIEGAWNGYTF; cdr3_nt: TGTGCCAGTAGTATAGAAGGGGCTTGGAATGGCTACACCTTC
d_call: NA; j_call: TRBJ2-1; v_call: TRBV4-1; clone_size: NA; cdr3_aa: CASSQDKTGYNEQFF; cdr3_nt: TGCGCCAGCAGCCAAGATAAAACAGGTTACAATGAGCAGTTCTTC
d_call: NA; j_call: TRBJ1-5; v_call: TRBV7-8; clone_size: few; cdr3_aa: CASSYISLLGPTADQPQHF; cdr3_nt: TGTGCCAGCAGCTATATATCCCTACTGGGACCTACCGCGGATCAGCCCCAGCATTTT
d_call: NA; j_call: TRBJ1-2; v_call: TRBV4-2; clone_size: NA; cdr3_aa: CASSQTDSPTGYTF; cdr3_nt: TGTGCCAGCAGCCAGACCGATAGCCCTACTGGCTACACCTTC
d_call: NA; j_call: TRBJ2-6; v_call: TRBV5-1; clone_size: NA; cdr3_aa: CASSFRDGTGANVLTF; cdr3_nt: TGCGCCAGCAGCTTCCGGGACGGGACTGGGGCCAACGTCCTGACTTTC
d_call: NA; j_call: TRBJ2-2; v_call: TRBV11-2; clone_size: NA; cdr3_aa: CASSFVETGELFF; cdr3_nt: TGTGCCAGCAGCTTCGTAGAGACCGGGGAGCTGTTTTTT
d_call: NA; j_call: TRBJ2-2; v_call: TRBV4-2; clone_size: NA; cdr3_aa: CASSQLGGNTGELFF; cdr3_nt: TGTGCCAGCAGCCAATTAGGGGGGAACACCGGGGAGCTGTTTTTT
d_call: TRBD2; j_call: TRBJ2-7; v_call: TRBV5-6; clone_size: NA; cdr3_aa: CASSLKLAGGIYEQYF; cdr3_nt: TGTGCCAGCAGCTTGAAACTAGCGGGGGGAATCTACGAGCAGTACTTC
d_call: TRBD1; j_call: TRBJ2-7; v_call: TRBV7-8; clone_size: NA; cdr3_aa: CASSLNQGVEQYF; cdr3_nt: TGTGCCAGCAGCTTGAACCAGGGGGTCGAGCAGTACTTC
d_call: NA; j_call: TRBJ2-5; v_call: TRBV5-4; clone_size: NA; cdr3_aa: CASSPPGVETQYF; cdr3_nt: TGTGCCAGCAGCCCTCCCGGGGTAGAGACCCAGTACTTC
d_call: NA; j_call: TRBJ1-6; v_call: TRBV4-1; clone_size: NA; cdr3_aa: CASSQDQGPGNSPLHF; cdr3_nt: TGCGCCAGCAGCCAAGACCAGGGACCGGGAAATTCACCCCTCCACTTT
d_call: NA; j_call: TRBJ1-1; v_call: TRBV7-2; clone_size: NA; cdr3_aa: CASSLQGPHSEAFF; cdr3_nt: TGTGCCAGCAGCTTGCAGGGGCCCCACTCTGAAGCTTTCTTT
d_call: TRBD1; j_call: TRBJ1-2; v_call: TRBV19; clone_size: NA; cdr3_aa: CASSEYGTGYGYTF; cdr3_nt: TGTGCCAGTAGTGAGTATGGGACAGGGTATGGCTACACCTTC
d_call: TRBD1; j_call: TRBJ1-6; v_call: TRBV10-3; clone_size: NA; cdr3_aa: CAISEFQGDSPLHF; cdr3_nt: TGTGCCATCAGTGAGTTTCAGGGGGATTCACCCCTCCACTTT
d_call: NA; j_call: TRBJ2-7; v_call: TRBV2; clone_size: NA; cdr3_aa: CANRRSGDTYEQYF; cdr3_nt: TGTGCCAACCGCCGAAGCGGGGACACCTACGAGCAGTACTTC
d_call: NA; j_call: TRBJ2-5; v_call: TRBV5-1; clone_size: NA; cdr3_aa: CASSLVQGGVETQYF; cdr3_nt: TGCGCCAGCAGCTTGGTCCAGGGGGGGGTCGAGACCCAGTACTTC
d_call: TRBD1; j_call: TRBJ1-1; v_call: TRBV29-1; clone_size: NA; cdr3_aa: CSVDRSRQGTMNTEAFF; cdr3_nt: TGCAGCGTTGACCGGAGCCGACAGGGCACCATGAACACTGAAGCTTTCTTT
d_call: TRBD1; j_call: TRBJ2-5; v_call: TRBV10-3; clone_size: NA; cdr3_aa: CAISEQGLETQYF; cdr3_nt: TGTGCCATCAGCGAACAGGGGCTGGAGACCCAGTACTTC
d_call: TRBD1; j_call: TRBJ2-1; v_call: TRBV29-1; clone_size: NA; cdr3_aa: CSVEGTGGGSYNEQFF; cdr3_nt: TGCAGCGTTGAAGGAACAGGGGGAGGCTCCTACAATGAGCAGTTCTTC
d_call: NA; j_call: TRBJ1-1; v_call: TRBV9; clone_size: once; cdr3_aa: CASSAETGVNTEAFF; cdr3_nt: TGTGCCAGCAGCGCGGAGACAGGAGTCAACACTGAAGCTTTCTTT
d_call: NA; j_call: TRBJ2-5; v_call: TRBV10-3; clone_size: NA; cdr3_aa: CAIAGSTETQYF; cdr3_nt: TGTGCCATCGCGGGGTCTACGGAGACCCAGTACTTC
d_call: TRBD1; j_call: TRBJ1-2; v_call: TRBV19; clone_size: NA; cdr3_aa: CASRAQQGAGYGYTF; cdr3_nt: TGTGCCAGTAGGGCACAACAGGGGGCTGGCTATGGCTACACCTTC
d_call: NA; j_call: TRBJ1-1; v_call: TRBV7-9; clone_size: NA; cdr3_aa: CASSSMQGIEAFF; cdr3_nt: TGTGCCAGCAGCTCGATGCAGGGAATTGAAGCTTTCTTT
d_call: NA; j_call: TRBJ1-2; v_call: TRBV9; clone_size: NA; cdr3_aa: CASSVDPGAFYGYTF; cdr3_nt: TGTGCCAGCAGCGTAGATCCGGGAGCTTTCTATGGCTACACCTTC
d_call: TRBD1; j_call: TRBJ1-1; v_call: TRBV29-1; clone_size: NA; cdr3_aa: CSAPGQGARGTEAFF; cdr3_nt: TGCAGCGCCCCGGGACAGGGGGCGCGGGGGACTGAAGCTTTCTTT
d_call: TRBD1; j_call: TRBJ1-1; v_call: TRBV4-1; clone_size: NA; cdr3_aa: CASSQDAGGAGAFF; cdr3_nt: TGCGCCAGCAGCCAAGACGCAGGGGGCGCGGGGGCTTTCTTT